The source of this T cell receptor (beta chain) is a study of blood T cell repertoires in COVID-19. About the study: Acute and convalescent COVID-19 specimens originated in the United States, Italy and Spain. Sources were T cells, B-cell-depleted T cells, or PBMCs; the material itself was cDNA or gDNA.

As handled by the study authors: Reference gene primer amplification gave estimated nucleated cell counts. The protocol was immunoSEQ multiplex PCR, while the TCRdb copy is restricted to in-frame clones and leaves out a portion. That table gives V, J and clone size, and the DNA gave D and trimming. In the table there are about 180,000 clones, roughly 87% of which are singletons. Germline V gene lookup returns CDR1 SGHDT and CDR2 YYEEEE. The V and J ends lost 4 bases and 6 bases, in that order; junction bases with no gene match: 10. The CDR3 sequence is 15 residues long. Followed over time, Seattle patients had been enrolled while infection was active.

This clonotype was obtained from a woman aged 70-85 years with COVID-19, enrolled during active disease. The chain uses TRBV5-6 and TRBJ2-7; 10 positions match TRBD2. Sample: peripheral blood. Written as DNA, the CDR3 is TGTGCCAGCAGCCTGGGTGGGCTAGCGGGAGTCGAGCAGTACTTC. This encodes CASSLGGLAGVEQYF. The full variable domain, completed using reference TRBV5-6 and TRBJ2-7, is DAGVTQSPTHLIKTRGQQVTLRCSPKSGHDTVSWYQQALGQGPQFIFQYYEEEERQRGNFPDRFSGHQFPNYSSELNVNALLLGDSALYLCASSLGGLAGVEQYFGPGTRLTVT.